Each of the 6 T cell receptor beta chains below was sequenced from the same sample in a study of low-dose radiotherapy and immunotherapy resistance in tumors. Specified time point: before trial treatment. Alpha- and beta-chain coverage of first-strand cDNA came from TRAV- and TRBV-specific primers. TCRs were put through 20 PCR cycles of amplification with Phusion. A constant-region primer and the V-primer adapter served as the primer pair. TCRdb called the reads again in MiXCR, with one record for every CDR3 protein. The table records some 88,000 distinct CDR3 sequences, under 9.5% of them present only once. This sample comprised PBMCs, obtained before treatment. The receptors here all came from a male donor with prostate cancer.

This clonotype was counted ten times or more. V usage is TRBV5-1 and J usage is TRBJ2-3; 9 bases align to TRBD1. Trimming at V came to 4 bases and at J to 4 bases, leaving 4 bases not matched to a gene. This CDR3 region has 14 residues. The germline CDR1 and CDR2 sequences are SGHRS and YFSETQ. This CDR3 reads CASSPGQGSDTQYF. CDR3 DNA: TGCGCCAGCAGCCCGGGACAGGGCTCAGATACGCAGTATTTT. The full variable domain, with the rest looked up from reference TRBV5-1 and TRBJ2-3, is KAGVTQTPRYLIKTRGQQVTLSCSPISGHRSVSWYQQTPGQGLQFLFEYFSETQRNKGNFPGRFSGRQFSNSRSEMNVSTLELGDSALYLCASSPGQGSDTQYFGPGTRLTVL.

The V gene is TRBV11-2, the J gene TRBJ1-2; D may be TRBD1 (6 bases). Trimming took off 0 bases at V and 3 bases at J, with 8 bases between the two ends. The germline V gene has CDR1 SGHAT and CDR2 FQNNGV. The CDR3 runs to 14 residues. The CDR3 sequence: CASSLEQGYYGYTF. The CDR3 DNA sequence: TGTGCCAGCAGCTTAGAACAGGGCTACTATGGCTACACCTTC. Drawing the rest from reference TRBV11-2 and TRBJ1-2, the complete variable domain is EAGVAQSPRYKIIEKRQSVAFWCNPISGHATLYWYQQILGQGPKLLIQFQNNGVVDDSQLPKDRFSAERLKGVDSTLKIQPAKLEDSAVYLCASSLEQGYYGYTFGSGTRLTVV.

In its sample, this clonotype was seen many times. The rearrangement joins TRBV10-3 to TRBJ1-4, with 8 positions matching TRBD1. Losses at the gene ends were 10 bases for V and 4 bases for J; bases not matched to a gene: 5. Looked up from germline, CDR1 is ENHRY and CDR2 is SYGVKD. This CDR3 is 13 amino acids long. The CDR3 DNA is TGTGCCACCCAGGGGGCCGATAATGAAAAACTGTTTTTT. It yields the protein CATQGADNEKLFF.

This clonotype was counted ten times or more. CDR3 nucleotide sequence: TGCAGCGTTGCGGGACTAGCGGTCCACAATGAGCAGTTCTTC. Its protein is CSVAGLAVHNEQFF. This chain uses TRBV29-1 with TRBJ2-1; 11 bases are a match to TRBD2. Losses at the gene ends were 4 bases for V and 5 bases for J; bases not matched to a gene: 4. This CDR3 contains 14 residues. CDR1 and CDR2 (germline): SQVTM, ANQGSEA.

The V gene is TRBV7-2, the J gene TRBJ1-6, with 8 bases that match TRBD1. The CDR3 runs 14 residues. Germline V gene lookup returns CDR1 SGHTA and CDR2 FQGNSA. V was pared by 5 bases and J by 6 bases, with 3 bases of the junction left unmatched. The CDR3 loop reads CASSQTGVNSPLHF. In DNA, the CDR3 is TGTGCCAGCAGCCAGACAGGGGTTAATTCACCCCTCCACTTT.

In this sample, this clonotype turned up many times. The chain combines TRBV6-2 or TRBV6-3 with TRBJ2-3; 13 bases match TRBD2. Germline assignment: CDR1 MNHEY and CDR2 SVGEGT. The J segment lost 5 bases and the V segment lost 5 bases, leaving 7 bases of the junction unmatched. This CDR3 contains 16 residues. CDR3: CASSRRTSGSGDTQYF. In nucleotides, the CDR3 is TGTGCCAGCAGTCGACGGACTAGCGGGAGTGGAGATACGCAGTATTTT.